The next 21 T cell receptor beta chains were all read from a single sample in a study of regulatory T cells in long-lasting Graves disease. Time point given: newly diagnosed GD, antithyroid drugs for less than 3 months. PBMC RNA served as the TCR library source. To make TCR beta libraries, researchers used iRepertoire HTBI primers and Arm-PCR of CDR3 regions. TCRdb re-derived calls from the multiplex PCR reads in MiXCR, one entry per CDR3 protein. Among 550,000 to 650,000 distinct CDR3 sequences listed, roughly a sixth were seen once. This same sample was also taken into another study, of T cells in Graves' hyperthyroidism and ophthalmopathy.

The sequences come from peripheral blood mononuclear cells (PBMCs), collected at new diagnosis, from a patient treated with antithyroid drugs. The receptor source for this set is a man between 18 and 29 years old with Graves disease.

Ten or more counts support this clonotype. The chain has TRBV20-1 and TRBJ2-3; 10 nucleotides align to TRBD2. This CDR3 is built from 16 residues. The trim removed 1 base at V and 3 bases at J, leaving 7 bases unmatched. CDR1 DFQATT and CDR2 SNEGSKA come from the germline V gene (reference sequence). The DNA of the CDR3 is TGCAGTGCTAGAGTAGGGCTAGCGGGAGCAACAGATACGCAGTATTTT. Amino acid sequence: CSARVGLAGATDTQYF.

CDR3 sequence reads: CASSLYSGTRTYEQYF. The CDR3 region has the DNA TGTGCCAGCAGCTTATACTCCGGGACTAGAACCTACGAGCAGTACTTC. The chain joins TRBV7-4 to TRBJ2-7; 8 nucleotides line up with TRBD2. Germline assignment: CDR1 SGHVT and CDR2 SQSDAQ. The CDR3 runs to 16 residues. The trim removed 2 bases at V and 2 bases at J, leaving 8 bases unmatched.

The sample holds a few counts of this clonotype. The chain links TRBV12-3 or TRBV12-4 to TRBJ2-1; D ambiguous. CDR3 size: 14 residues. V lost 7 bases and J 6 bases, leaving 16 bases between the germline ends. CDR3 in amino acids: CASIQLEAPNEQFF. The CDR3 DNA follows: TGTGCCAGCATTCAACTCGAAGCCCCCAATGAGCAGTTCTTC.

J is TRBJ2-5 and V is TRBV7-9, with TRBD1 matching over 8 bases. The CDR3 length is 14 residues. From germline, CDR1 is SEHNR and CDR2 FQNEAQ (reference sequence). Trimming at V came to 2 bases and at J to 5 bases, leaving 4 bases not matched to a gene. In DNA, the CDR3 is TGTGCCAGCAGCTTACAGGGGGCGGTGGAGACCCAGTACTTC. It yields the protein CASSLQGAVETQYF.

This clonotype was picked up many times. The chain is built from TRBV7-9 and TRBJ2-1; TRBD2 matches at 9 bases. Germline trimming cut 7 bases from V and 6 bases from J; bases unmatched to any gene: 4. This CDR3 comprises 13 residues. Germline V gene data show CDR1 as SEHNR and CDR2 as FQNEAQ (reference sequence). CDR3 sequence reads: CASNPAGGNEQFF. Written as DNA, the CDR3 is TGTGCCAGCAACCCAGCGGGAGGCAATGAGCAGTTCTTC.

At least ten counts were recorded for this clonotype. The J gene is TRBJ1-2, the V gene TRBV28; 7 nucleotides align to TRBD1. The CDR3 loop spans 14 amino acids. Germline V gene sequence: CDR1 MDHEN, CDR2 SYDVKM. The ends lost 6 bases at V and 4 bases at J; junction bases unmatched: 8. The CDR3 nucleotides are TGTGCCAGCAGCCAGGGGGGGACAGTCTATGGCTACACCTTC. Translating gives CASSQGGTVYGYTF.

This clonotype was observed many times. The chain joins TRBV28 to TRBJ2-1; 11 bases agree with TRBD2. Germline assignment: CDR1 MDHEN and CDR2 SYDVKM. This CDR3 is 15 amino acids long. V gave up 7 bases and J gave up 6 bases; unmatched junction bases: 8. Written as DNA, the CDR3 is TGTGCCAGCAAATTAGCGGGAGGGCCCCCCAATGAGCAGTTCTTC. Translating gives CASKLAGGPPNEQFF.

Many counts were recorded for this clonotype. CDR3 residues: CSTGGGTDTQYF. The CDR3 DNA follows: TGCAGCACTGGGGGGGGCACAGATACGCAGTATTTT. This chain uses TRBV29-1 with TRBJ2-3; 7 bases line up with TRBD2. The length of the CDR3 is 12 residues. The germline V gene encodes CDR1 SQVTM and CDR2 ANQGSEA. Trimming at V came to 8 bases and at J to 1 base, leaving 3 bases not matched to a gene.

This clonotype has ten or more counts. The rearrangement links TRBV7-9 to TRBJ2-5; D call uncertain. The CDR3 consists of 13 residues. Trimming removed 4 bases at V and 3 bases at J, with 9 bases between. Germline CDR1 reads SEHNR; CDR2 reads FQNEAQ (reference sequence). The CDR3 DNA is TGTGCCAGCAGCTGGTGGGGTGAAGAGACCCAGTACTTC. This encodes CASSWWGEETQYF.

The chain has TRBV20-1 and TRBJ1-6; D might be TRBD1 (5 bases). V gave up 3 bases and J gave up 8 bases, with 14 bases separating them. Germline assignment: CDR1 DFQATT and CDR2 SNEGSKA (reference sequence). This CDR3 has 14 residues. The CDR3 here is CSASVGQLDSPLHF. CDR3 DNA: TGCAGTGCTAGTGTGGGGCAGCTAGATTCACCCCTCCACTTT.

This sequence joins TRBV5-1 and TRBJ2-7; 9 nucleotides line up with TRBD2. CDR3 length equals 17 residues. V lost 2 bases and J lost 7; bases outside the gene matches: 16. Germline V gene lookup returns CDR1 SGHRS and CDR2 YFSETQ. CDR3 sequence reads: CASSFLPLLREGSEQYF. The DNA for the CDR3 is TGCGCCAGCAGCTTCCTCCCTCTGCTGCGGGAGGGGTCTGAGCAGTACTTC.

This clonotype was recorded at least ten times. The CDR3 reads CASSESGGLEQYF. CDR3 nucleotide sequence: TGTGCCAGCAGTGAATCGGGGGGTCTCGAGCAGTACTTC. This rearrangement joins TRBV6-1 to TRBJ2-7; 7 bases match TRBD2. V was clipped by 2 bases and J by 6 bases; unmatched bases: 4. The germline CDR1 and CDR2 sequences are MNHNS and SASEGT. CDR3 length equals 13 residues.

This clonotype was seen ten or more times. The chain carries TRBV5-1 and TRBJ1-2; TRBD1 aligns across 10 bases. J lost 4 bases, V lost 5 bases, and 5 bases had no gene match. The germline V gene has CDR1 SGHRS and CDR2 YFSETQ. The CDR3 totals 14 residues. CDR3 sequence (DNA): TGCGCCAGCAGGGGGACAGGGGCTTTCTATGGCTACACCTTC. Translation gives CASRGTGAFYGYTF.

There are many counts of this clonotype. The CDR3: CSAPDRGYREAFF. CDR3 sequence (DNA): TGCAGTGCGCCGGACAGGGGATATCGGGAAGCTTTCTTT. This chain links TRBV20-1 with TRBJ1-1; TRBD1 matches at 9 bases. Germline assignment: CDR1 DFQATT and CDR2 SNEGSKA (reference sequence). The length of the CDR3 is 13 residues. V shed 6 bases and J 8 bases; nucleotides not matched to a gene: 10.

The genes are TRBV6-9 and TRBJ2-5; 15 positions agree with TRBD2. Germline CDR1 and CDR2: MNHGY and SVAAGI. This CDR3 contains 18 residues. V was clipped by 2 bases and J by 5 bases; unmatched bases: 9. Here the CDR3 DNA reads TGTGCCAGCAGTTATGAGGGGACTAGCGGGAGGTTGAGGGAGACCCAGTACTTC. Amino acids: CASSYEGTSGRLRETQYF.

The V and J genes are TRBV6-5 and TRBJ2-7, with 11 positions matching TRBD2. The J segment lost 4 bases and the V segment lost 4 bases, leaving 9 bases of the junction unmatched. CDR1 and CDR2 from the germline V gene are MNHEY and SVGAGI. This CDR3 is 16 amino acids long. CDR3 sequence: CASSSPVAGGPYEQYF. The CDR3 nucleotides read TGTGCCAGCAGTTCCCCCGTAGCGGGAGGGCCGTACGAGCAGTACTTC.

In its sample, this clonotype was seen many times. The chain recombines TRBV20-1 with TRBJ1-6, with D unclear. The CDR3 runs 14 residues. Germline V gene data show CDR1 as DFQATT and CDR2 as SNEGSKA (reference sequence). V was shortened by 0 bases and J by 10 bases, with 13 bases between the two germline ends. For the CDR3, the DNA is TGCAGTGCTAGAGACGTACAAGATCAGTCACCCCTCCACTTT. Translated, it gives CSARDVQDQSPLHF.

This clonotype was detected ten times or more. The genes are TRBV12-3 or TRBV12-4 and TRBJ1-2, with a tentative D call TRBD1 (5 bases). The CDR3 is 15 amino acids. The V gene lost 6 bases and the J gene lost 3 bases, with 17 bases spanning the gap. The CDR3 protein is CASRPHGGEDYGYTF. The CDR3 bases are TGTGCCAGCAGGCCACATGGGGGTGAAGACTATGGCTACACCTTC.

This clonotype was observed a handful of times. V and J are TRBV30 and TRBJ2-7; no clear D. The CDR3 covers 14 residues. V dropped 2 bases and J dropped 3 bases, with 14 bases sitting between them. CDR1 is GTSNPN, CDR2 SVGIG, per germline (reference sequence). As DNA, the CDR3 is TGTGCCTGGAGTTTTTCTGAAGTCCTCTACGAGCAGTACTTC. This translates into CAWSFSEVLYEQYF.

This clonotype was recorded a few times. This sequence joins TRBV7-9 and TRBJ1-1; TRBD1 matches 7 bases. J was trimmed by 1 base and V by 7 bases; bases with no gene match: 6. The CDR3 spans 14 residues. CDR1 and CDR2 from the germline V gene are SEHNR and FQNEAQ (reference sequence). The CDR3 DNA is TGTGCCAGCACCCTAGGGGGCGCGAACACTGAAGCTTTCTTT. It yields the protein CASTLGGANTEAFF.

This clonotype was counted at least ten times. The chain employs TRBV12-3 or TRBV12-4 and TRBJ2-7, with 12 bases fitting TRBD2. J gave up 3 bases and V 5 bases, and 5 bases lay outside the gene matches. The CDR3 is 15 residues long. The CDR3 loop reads CASSGTSGGNYEQYF. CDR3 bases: TGTGCCAGCAGTGGAACTAGCGGGGGGAACTACGAGCAGTACTTC.